Listed here are 3 T cell receptor beta chains from one sample, sequenced in a study of persistence of HIV-infected CD4 T cells. Their antigens remain unidentified. Overlapping HIV-1 Gag 15-mer peptides at approximately 0.91 ug per peptide per mL were used. CD4+ T cells upregulating both CD40 ligand and CD69 were sorted as responding cells. This was the immunoSEQ version 4 assay in survey mode. The data were produced by immunoSEQ multiplex PCR, yet TCRdb's version contains in-frame clones alone and is incomplete. The repertoire holds under 40,000 clones, with 60% to 75% as singletons. Sequences were derived from CD4+ T cells sorted from PBMCs after approximately 19-hour stimulation, sampled from a patient who received antiretroviral therapy. These receptors all stem from an adult man with HIV who was CMV-seropositive.

This clone is medium-sized. This chain connects TRBV10-3 to TRBJ1-1; 10 bases fit TRBD1. Losses at the gene ends were 5 bases for V and 6 bases for J; bases not matched to a gene: 6. The CDR3 is 14 amino acids. From germline, CDR1 is ENHRY and CDR2 SYGVKD. The CDR3 is CAISYRDRGAEAFF. The CDR3 bases are TGTGCCATCAGTTACCGGGACAGGGGAGCTGAAGCTTTCTTT.

The rearrangement uses TRBV27 and TRBJ2-3; D unclear. V lost 4 bases and J 9 bases, leaving 11 bases between the germline ends. The germline CDR1 and CDR2 sequences are MNHEY and SMNVEV (reference sequence). The CDR3 has 12 residues. The CDR3 nucleotides read TGTGCCAGCAGTTCGGACGGCAGAACGCAGTATTTT. Its translation: CASSSDGRTQYF.

V and J are TRBV5-4 and TRBJ1-3; D unresolved. V lost 0 bases and J 0 bases, leaving 10 bases between the germline ends. Germline values: CDR1 SGHNT, CDR2 YYREEE (reference sequence). The CDR3 length is 16 residues. In DNA, the CDR3 is TGTGCCAGCAGCTTGGATCCGGCCTTCTCTGGAAACACCATATATTTT. Its translation is CASSLDPAFSGNTIYF.